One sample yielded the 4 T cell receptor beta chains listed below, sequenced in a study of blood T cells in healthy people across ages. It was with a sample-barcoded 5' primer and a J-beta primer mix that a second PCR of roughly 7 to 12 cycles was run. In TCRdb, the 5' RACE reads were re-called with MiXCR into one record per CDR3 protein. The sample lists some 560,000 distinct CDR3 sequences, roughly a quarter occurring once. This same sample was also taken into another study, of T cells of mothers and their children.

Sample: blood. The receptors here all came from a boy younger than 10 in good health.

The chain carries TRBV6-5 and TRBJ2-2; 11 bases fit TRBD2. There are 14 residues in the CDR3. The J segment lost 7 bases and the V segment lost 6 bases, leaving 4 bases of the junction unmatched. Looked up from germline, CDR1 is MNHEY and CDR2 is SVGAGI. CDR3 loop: CASRPLAGGGELFF. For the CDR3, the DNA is TGTGCCAGCAGACCTCTAGCGGGAGGCGGGGAGCTGTTTTTT.

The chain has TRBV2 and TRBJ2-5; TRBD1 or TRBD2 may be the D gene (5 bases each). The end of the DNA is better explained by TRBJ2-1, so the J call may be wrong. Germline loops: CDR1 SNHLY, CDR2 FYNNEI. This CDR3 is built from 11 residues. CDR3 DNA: TGTGCCAGCAGCCCCGGGGACGGGCAGTTCTTC. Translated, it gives CASSPGDGQFF.

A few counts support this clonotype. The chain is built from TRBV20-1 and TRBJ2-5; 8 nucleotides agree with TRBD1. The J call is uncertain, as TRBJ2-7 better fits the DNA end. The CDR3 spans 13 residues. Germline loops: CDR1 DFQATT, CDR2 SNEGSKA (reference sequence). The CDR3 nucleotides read TGCAGTGCTCGGACAGGGTTTCTGCACGAGCAGTACTTC. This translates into CSARTGFLHEQYF.

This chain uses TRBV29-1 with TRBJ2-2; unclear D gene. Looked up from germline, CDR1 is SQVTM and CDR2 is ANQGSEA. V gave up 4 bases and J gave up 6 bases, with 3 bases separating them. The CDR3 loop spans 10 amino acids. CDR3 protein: CSVVPGELFF. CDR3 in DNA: TGCAGCGTTGTTCCCGGGGAGCTGTTTTTT.